The entry below gives a single T cell receptor (beta chain) sequence along with its context. What it binds is unknown. This record comes from a study of T cell repertoires in cytomegalovirus infection. On the study more broadly: CMV infection and matching HLA type were both indicated by public TCR beta signatures.

Using its own MiXCR run on the reads, TCRdb lists one record per CDR3 protein. Of 150,000 to 200,000 distinct CDR3 sequences listed, 25% to 30% were seen once; the top ten hold just over 30%. Notes on the study in general: The cumulative frequency of public TCR beta families distinguished individuals who carried CMV together with the relevant HLA. Predominance within the ex vivo response was attributable to HLA-C-restricted CMV-specific TCR beta clonotypes.

Sequencing was carried out using PBMCs. The source is a human donor in good health (CMV status not recorded). Some clones in this sample may be carry-over from other donors' samples.

As DNA, the CDR3 is TGTGCCAGCAGTTACTGGGACAGTCTGGGATCTTTCTTT. Encoded protein: CASSYWDSLGSFF. This chain links TRBV6-2 or TRBV6-3 with TRBJ1-1; 7 nucleotides agree with TRBD1. CDR1 is MNHEY and CDR2 is SVGEGT in the germline V gene. There are 13 residues in the CDR3. The J segment lost 12 bases and the V segment lost 1 base, leaving 8 bases of the junction unmatched.